A selection of T cell receptor beta chains follows, all from one sample in a study of T cells in Graves' hyperthyroidism and ophthalmopathy. TCRdb passed the multiplex PCR reads through MiXCR, listing each CDR3 protein once. The sample yields 700,000 or so distinct CDR3 sequences, around 15% seen once. The sequenced material came from blood. The receptors come from a woman aged 50 to 65 with Graves' ophthalmopathy. CDR3s leave out the opening cysteine and the closing phenylalanine or tryptophan. Fields, in order: J gene, V gene, D gene, CDR3 protein. The D gene is left open where the match is weak.

TRBJ2-3	TRBV20-1	NA	SAHRKTDTQY
TRBJ2-5	TRBV7-8	NA	ASSLLTGQETQY
TRBJ2-5	TRBV5-4	TRBD2	ASSSGLAGPQEAQY
TRBJ1-2	TRBV5-1	TRBD1	ASSSSMTGNYGYT
TRBJ2-1	TRBV28	NA	ASSWQYNEQF
TRBJ2-3	TRBV7-9	NA	ASSSLADTQY
TRBJ2-5	TRBV28	NA	ASKIPGQGGETQY
TRBJ1-1	TRBV9	NA	ASSVSGLPITEAL
TRBJ2-2	TRBV7-6	TRBD2	ASSPGGAGELF
TRBJ2-7	TRBV6-6	TRBD2	ASSYSTREASYEQY
TRBJ2-1	TRBV27	TRBD2	ASSLWGTSGRARNEQF
TRBJ1-1	TRBV16	TRBD1	ASSQDRATEAF
TRBJ1-2	TRBV24-1	TRBD1	ATSDEDRGGYT
TRBJ2-7	TRBV29-1	NA	SVPSPTESYEQY